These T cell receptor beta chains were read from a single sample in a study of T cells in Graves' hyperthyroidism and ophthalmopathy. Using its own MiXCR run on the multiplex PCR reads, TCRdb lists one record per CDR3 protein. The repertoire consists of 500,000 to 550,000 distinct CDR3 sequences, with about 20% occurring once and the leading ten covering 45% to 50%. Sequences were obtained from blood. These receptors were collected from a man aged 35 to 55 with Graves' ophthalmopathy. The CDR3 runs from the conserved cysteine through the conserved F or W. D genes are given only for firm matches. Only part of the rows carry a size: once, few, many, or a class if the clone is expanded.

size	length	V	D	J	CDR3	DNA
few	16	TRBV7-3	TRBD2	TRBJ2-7	CASSSQTSGSPYEQYF	TGTGCCAGCAGCTCACAGACTAGCGGGAGTCCCTACGAGCAGTACTTC
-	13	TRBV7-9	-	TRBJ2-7	CASSTPRGDEQYF	TGTGCCAGCAGCACCCCGAGGGGAGACGAGCAGTACTTC
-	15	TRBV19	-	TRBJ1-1	CASSTLQEMNTEAFF	TGTGCCAGTAGTACTCTGCAAGAAATGAACACTGAAGCTTTCTTT
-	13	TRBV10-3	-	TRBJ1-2	CAISVGGKDGYTF	TGTGCCATCAGTGTTGGAGGTAAAGATGGCTACACCTTC
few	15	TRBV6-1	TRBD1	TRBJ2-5	CASRYHRDRQETQYF	TGTGCCAGCAGATATCACCGGGACAGACAAGAGACCCAGTACTTC
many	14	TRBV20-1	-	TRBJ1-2	CSASHPQGRHGYTF	TGCAGTGCAAGTCACCCCCAGGGGCGCCATGGCTACACCTTC
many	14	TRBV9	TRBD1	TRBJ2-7	CASSVTTGSYEQYF	TGTGCCAGCAGCGTAACGACAGGGTCGTACGAGCAGTACTTC
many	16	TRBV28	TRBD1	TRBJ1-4	CASRPGGQGFNEKLFF	TGTGCCAGCAGGCCGGGAGGACAGGGGTTTAATGAAAAACTGTTTTTT
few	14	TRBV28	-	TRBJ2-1	CASSKAGFYNEQFF	TGTGCCAGCAGCAAAGCGGGCTTCTACAATGAGCAGTTCTTC
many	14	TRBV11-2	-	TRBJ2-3	CASSSPPSTDTQYF	TGTGCCAGCAGCTCCCCTCCTAGCACAGATACGCAGTATTTT
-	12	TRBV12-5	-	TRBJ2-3	CASGTTGDTQYF	TGTGCTAGTGGTACAACTGGGGATACGCAGTATTTT
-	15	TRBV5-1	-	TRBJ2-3	CASSLVPPTGDTQYF	TGCGCCAGCAGCTTGGTACCCCCGACAGGTGATACGCAGTATTTT
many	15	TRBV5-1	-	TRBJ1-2	CASSSLGGANYGYTF	TGCGCCAGCAGCTCCCTGGGGGGAGCGAACTATGGCTACACCTTC
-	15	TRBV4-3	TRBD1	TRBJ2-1	CASSPETGVFNEQFF	TGCGCCAGCAGCCCGGAGACAGGGGTTTTCAATGAGCAGTTCTTC
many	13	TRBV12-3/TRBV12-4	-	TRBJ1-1	CASSLGWNTEAFF	TGTGCCAGCAGTTTAGGATGGAACACTGAAGCTTTCTTT
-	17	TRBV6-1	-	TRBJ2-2	CASSLPLAIKNTGELFF	TGTGCCAGCAGCTTACCCCTAGCGATCAAGAACACCGGGGAGCTGTTTTTT
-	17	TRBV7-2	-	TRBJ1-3	CASSLVQGRLTGNTIYF	TGTGCCAGCAGCTTAGTCCAGGGGCGCCTTACTGGAAACACCATATATTTT
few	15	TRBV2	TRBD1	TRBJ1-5	CASTQGQVYGQPQHF	TGTGCCAGCACTCAGGGACAGGTATATGGTCAGCCCCAGCATTTT
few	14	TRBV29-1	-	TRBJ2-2	CSVEAGGDTGELFF	TGCAGCGTTGAGGCTGGGGGTGACACCGGGGAGCTGTTTTTT
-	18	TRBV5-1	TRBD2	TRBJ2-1	CASSFGLAGGPSVNEQFF	TGCGCCAGCAGCTTCGGACTAGCGGGAGGGCCCTCAGTCAATGAGCAGTTCTTC
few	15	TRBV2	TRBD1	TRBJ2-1	CASNTQGALPGEQFF	TGTGCCAGCAATACCCAGGGGGCACTTCCAGGTGAGCAGTTCTTC
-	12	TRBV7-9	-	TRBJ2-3	CASSSRASRQYF	TGTGCCAGCAGCTCCCGGGCCTCCCGCCAGTATTTT
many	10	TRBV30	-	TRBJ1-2	CAWSAARYTF	TGTGCCTGGAGCGCAGCTCGGTACACCTTC
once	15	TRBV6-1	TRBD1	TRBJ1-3	CASRIQGGSGNTIYF	TGTGCCAGCAGGATACAGGGGGGCTCTGGAAACACCATATATTTT
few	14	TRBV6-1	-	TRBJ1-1	CASSFSTVNTEAFF	TGTGCCAGCAGTTTTTCGACCGTGAACACTGAAGCTTTCTTT
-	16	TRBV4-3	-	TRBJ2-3	CASSQSNPGSTDTQYF	TGCGCCAGCAGCCAATCCAACCCTGGGAGCACAGATACGCAGTATTTT
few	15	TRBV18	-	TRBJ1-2	CASSPKPGEIYGYTF	TGTGCCAGCTCACCAAAGCCAGGAGAAATCTATGGCTACACCTTC
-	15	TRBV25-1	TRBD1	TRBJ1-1	CASRGGPRGNTEAFF	TGTGCCAGCAGAGGGGGCCCGCGGGGGAACACTGAAGCTTTCTTT
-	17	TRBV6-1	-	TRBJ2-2	CASSRPGLAANTGELFF	TGTGCCAGCAGTAGGCCGGGACTTGCCGCGAACACCGGGGAGCTGTTTTTT
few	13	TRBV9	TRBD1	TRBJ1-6	CASSRTGDSPLHF	TGTGCCAGCAGCAGGACAGGAGATTCACCCCTCCACTTT
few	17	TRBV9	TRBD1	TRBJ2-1	CASSFPTGGTAYNEQFF	TGTGCCAGCAGCTTCCCGACAGGTGGGACAGCCTACAATGAGCAGTTCTTC
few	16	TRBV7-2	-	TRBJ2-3	CASSSSTSRGTDTQYF	TGTGCCAGCAGCTCTTCTACTTCGCGCGGCACAGATACGCAGTATTTT
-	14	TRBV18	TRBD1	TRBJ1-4	CASSPGQDAGKLFF	TGTGCCAGCTCGCCTGGACAGGATGCCGGGAAACTGTTTTTT
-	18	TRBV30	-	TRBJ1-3	CAWSVRTSNPSSGNTIYF	TGTGCCTGGAGTGTGAGGACCTCCAATCCTAGCTCTGGAAACACCATATATTTT
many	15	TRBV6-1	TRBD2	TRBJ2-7	CASRGRALAGVEQYF	TGTGCCAGCAGGGGCAGGGCACTAGCGGGAGTCGAGCAGTACTTC
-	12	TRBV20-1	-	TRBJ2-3	CSARGNSGTQYF	TGCAGTGCTAGAGGGAACTCTGGAACGCAGTATTTT
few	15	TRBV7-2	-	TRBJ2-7	CASSLNQVAYYEQYF	TGTGCCAGCAGCTTAAATCAGGTGGCCTACTACGAGCAGTACTTC
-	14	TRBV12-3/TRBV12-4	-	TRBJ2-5	CASSMGDSQETQYF	TGTGCCAGCAGTATGGGGGACTCCCAAGAGACCCAGTACTTC
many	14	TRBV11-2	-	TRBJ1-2	CASSLGVGNYGYTF	TGTGCCAGCAGCTTAGGAGTCGGTAATTATGGCTACACCTTC
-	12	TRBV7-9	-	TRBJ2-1	CASSLRPHEQFF	TGTGCCAGCAGCCTAAGACCGCATGAGCAGTTCTTC
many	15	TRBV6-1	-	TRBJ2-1	CASSEIWSSYNEQFF	TGTGCCAGCAGTGAAATATGGAGCTCCTACAATGAGCAGTTCTTC
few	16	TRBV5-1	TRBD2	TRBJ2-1	CASSKVGAGVNNEQFF	TGCGCCAGCAGTAAGGTCGGAGCGGGAGTCAACAATGAGCAGTTCTTC
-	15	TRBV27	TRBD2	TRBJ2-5	CASSPSGGAGETQYF	TGTGCCAGCAGTCCCTCGGGAGGGGCGGGGGAGACCCAGTACTTC
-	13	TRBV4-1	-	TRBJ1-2	CASSQVGVGGYTF	TGCGCCAGCAGCCAAGTTGGCGTAGGTGGCTACACCTTC
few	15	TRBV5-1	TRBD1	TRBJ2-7	CASSLDGQEFYEQYF	TGCGCCAGCAGCTTGGATGGACAGGAATTTTACGAGCAGTACTTC
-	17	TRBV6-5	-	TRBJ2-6	CASSYSLPGDEANVLTF	TGTGCCAGCAGTTACTCGCTTCCGGGAGATGAGGCCAACGTCCTGACTTTC
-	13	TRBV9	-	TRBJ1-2	CASSPTGYYGYTF	TGTGCCAGCAGCCCGACGGGTTACTATGGCTACACCTTC
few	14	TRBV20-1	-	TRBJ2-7	CSASTPDRSYEQYF	TGCAGTGCTAGTACACCTGACAGATCCTACGAGCAGTACTTC
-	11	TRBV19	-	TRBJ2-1	CASSIGGEQFF	TGTGCCAGTAGTATAGGGGGTGAGCAGTTCTTC
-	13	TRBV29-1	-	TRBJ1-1	CSVVRNLNTEAFF	TGCAGCGTTGTACGAAACCTGAACACTGAAGCTTTCTTT
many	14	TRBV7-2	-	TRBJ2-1	CASSLVREGNEQFF	TGTGCCAGCAGCTTAGTACGCGAAGGCAATGAGCAGTTCTTC
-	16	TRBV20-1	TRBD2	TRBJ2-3	CSATPRLAASTDTQYF	TGCAGTGCTACCCCCCGACTAGCGGCTAGCACAGATACGCAGTATTTT
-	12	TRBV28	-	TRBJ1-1	CASSSLRTEAFF	TGTGCCAGCAGTTCCCTCCGGACTGAAGCTTTCTTT
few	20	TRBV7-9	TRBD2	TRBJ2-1	CASSLVPGLAGESSYNEQFF	TGTGCCAGCAGCTTGGTCCCGGGACTAGCGGGTGAAAGCTCCTACAATGAGCAGTTCTTC
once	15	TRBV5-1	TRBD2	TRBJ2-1	CASSLELASHNEQFF	TGCGCCAGCAGCTTGGAACTAGCGAGCCACAATGAGCAGTTCTTC
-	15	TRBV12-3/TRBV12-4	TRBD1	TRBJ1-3	CASSRRQGQGNTIYF	TGTGCCAGCAGCCGTCGACAGGGTCAGGGAAACACCATATATTTT
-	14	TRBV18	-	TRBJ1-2	CASSPSRGSHGYTF	TGTGCCAGCTCGCCGTCCCGGGGGAGCCATGGCTACACCTTC
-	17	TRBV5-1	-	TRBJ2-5	CASSLVQGFGQQETQYF	TGCGCCAGCAGCTTGGTACAGGGCTTCGGTCAGCAAGAGACCCAGTACTTC
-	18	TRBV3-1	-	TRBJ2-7	CASSQVGPDGLRDYEQYF	TGTGCCAGCAGCCAAGTGGGCCCGGACGGCCTTCGAGACTACGAGCAGTACTTC